The clone carrying this T cell receptor (beta chain) is labeled medium-sized. The source material, RNA transcripts, was used to amplify TCR beta CDR3 regions. First-round RT-PCR with HTBI primers amplified the TCR CDR3 region. TCRdb itself ran the multiplex PCR reads through MiXCR, one entry per CDR3 protein. The table has tens of thousands of distinct CDR3 sequences, less than 45% seen once. This sample was taken from a study of T cells in Graves' hyperthyroidism and ophthalmopathy. This CDR3 region has 12 residues. V lost 5 bases, J lost 0 bases, and 4 bases lay in between. Germline CDR1 reads SEHNR; CDR2 reads FQNEAQ (reference sequence).

Sequences were obtained from blood. This chain uses TRBV7-9 with TRBJ1-2; D is undetermined. This TCR derives from a woman under 40 with Graves' hyperthyroidism. Written as DNA, the CDR3 is TGTGCCAGCAGCACAGCTAACTATGGCTACACCTTC. Translation gives CASSTANYGYTF.